These 30 T cell receptor beta chains share one sample of origin, sequenced in a study of blood T cell repertoires in COVID-19. Here immunoSEQ multiplex PCR was the method, and the copy in TCRdb shows in-frame clones only, minus some. This repertoire shows a few hundred thousand clones, 65% to 85% found once; its top ten account for about 1.3%. The sequenced sample was peripheral blood. All receptors derive from a woman in her thirties with COVID-19, enrolled during active disease.

This chain joins TRBV5-1 and TRBJ2-2; 8 bases map to TRBD1. Germline CDR1 SGHRS, CDR2 YFSETQ. This CDR3 has 16 amino acids. Losses at the gene ends were 2 bases for V and 3 bases for J; bases not matched to a gene: 6. The CDR3 is CASSFYRGTDTGELFF. The CDR3 DNA reads TGCGCCAGCAGCTTTTACAGGGGGACGGACACCGGGGAGCTGTTTTTT. The whole variable domain, filled in from reference TRBV5-1 and TRBJ2-2, reads KAGVTQTPRYLIKTRGQQVTLSCSPISGHRSVSWYQQTPGQGLQFLFEYFSETQRNKGNFPGRFSGRQFSNSRSEMNVSTLELGDSALYLCASSFYRGTDTGELFFGEGSRLTVL.

This chain links TRBV11-2 with TRBJ2-7, with a tentative D call TRBD1 (5 bases). CDR3 length equals 14 residues. V was clipped by 8 bases and J by 4 bases, with 18 bases between them. Germline V gene lookup returns CDR1 SGHAT and CDR2 FQNNGV. The CDR3 loop is CASGAAGYGYEQYF. The CDR3 DNA reads as TGTGCCAGCGGGGCGGCAGGGTACGGTTACGAGCAGTACTTC.

This clone was found a few times. This chain connects TRBV9 to TRBJ2-1; 9 nucleotides align to TRBD2. The CDR3 has 16 residues. The trim removed 0 bases at V and 7 bases at J, leaving 8 bases unmatched. Germline CDR1 reads SGDLS; CDR2 reads YYNGEE. CDR3: CASSVDPAGGRNEQFF. The CDR3 coding sequence is TGTGCCAGCAGCGTAGACCCAGCGGGAGGTAGAAATGAGCAGTTCTTC.

The J gene is TRBJ1-5, the V gene TRBV30; 7 nucleotides line up with TRBD1. There are 17 residues in the CDR3. The V and J ends lost 3 bases and 2 bases, in that order; junction bases with no gene match: 13. Germline CDR1 reads GTSNPN; CDR2 reads SVGIG (reference sequence). Written as DNA, the CDR3 is TGTGCCTGGAGCCGGGACAGAATCTCGCGTGGCAATCAGCCCCAGCATTTT. It specifies CAWSRDRISRGNQPQHF.

The genes are TRBV11-2 and TRBJ2-3; no definite D call. The germline CDR1 and CDR2 sequences are SGHAT and FQNNGV. The V end lost 5 bases, the J end lost 1 base, and 4 bases lay between the germline ends. There are 12 residues in the CDR3. CDR3 sequence: CASSPGTDTQYF. The CDR3, as DNA: TGTGCCAGCAGCCCAGGCACAGATACGCAGTATTTT.

The CDR3, as DNA: TGTGCCAGCAGCGTGGGAGCGGCCCTTGGGGCAGATACGCAGTATTTT. Protein product: CASSVGAALGADTQYF. V is TRBV9 and J is TRBJ2-3; D may be TRBD2 (5 bases). Germline assignment: CDR1 SGDLS and CDR2 YYNGEE. V dropped 2 bases and J dropped 4 bases, with 17 bases sitting between them. The length of the CDR3 is 16 residues.

The rearrangement uses TRBV7-9 and TRBJ2-2, with 9 nucleotides matching TRBD1. Germline loops: CDR1 SEHNR, CDR2 FQNEAQ (reference sequence). CDR3 length: 15 amino acids. Trimming at V came to 5 bases and at J to 9 bases, leaving 10 bases not matched to a gene. The chain's CDR3 is CASSPSGTGPRELFF. The CDR3 nucleotides are TGTGCCAGCAGCCCAAGTGGGACAGGGCCCCGGGAGCTGTTTTTT.

This clone was seen a handful of times. The V call is TRBV3-1 (or the pseudogene TRBV3-2), the J call TRBJ1-2, with TRBD1 matching 7 bases. Trimming cost V 3 bases and J 2 bases; bases outside gene matches: 6. The CDR3 sequence is 15 residues long. Germline V lookup: CDR1 LGHDT, CDR2 YNNKEL (reference sequence). The CDR3 region is CASSQAGRGNYGYTF. CDR3 in DNA: TGTGCCAGCAGCCAGGCGGGCAGGGGGAACTATGGCTACACCTTC.

The chain links TRBV2 to TRBJ2-1; maybe TRBD1 (5 bases). This CDR3 is 13 amino acids long. V lost 4 bases, J lost 7 bases, and 11 bases lay in between. Germline CDR1 SNHLY, CDR2 FYNNEI. The CDR3 DNA is TGTGCCAGCAGTGCGGGCAGGGTGAATGAGCAGTTCTTC. Residues: CASSAGRVNEQFF.

The rearrangement links TRBV28 to TRBJ1-4, with 8 bases lining up with TRBD1. Germline lookup yields CDR1 MDHEN and CDR2 SYDVKM. CDR3 size: 14 residues. The V and J ends lost 5 bases and 6 bases, in that order; junction bases with no gene match: 5. The chain's CDR3 is CASSPGGEDEKLFF. CDR3 sequence (DNA): TGTGCCAGCAGTCCAGGGGGCGAAGATGAAAAACTGTTTTTT.

This rearrangement joins TRBV27 to TRBJ2-3, with 11 nucleotides matching TRBD2. Looked up from germline, CDR1 is MNHEY and CDR2 is SMNVEV (reference sequence). Trimming took 0 bases from V and 4 from J; bases not matched to a gene: 12. The CDR3 is 19 amino acids. The CDR3 here is CASSLSIRLAGGSADTQYF. CDR3 nucleotide sequence: TGTGCCAGCAGTTTATCGATCCGGCTAGCGGGGGGTTCGGCAGATACGCAGTATTTT.

The chain combines TRBV29-1 with TRBJ1-4; a weak D match, TRBD1 (5 bases). The CDR3 length is 15 residues. The germline V gene encodes CDR1 SQVTM and CDR2 ANQGSEA. V was trimmed by 5 bases and J by 0 bases, leaving 13 bases between them. CDR3 residues: CSVTGVTATNEKLFF. Here the CDR3 DNA reads TGCAGCGTTACGGGGGTAACAGCAACTAATGAAAAACTGTTTTTT.

The rearrangement uses TRBV3-1 (or the pseudogene TRBV3-2) and TRBJ1-3; tentative D call: TRBD1 (6 bases). V shed 4 bases and J shed 2 bases, with 9 bases lying between them. The CDR3 is 14 residues long. Germline assignment: CDR1 LGHDT and CDR2 YNNKEL (reference sequence). The CDR3 is CASSLRQAGNTIYF. Here the CDR3 DNA reads TGTGCCAGCAGCCTCCGACAGGCTGGAAACACCATATATTTT.

This clone came up once. This chain uses TRBV11-2 with TRBJ2-1; 8 nucleotides match TRBD1. CDR3 length equals 14 residues. V trimming: 5 bases; J trimming: 7 bases; junction bases outside the gene matches: 7. The germline CDR1 and CDR2 sequences are SGHAT and FQNNGV. The CDR3 loop reads CASSRRDRHNEQFF. The DNA for the CDR3 is TGTGCCAGCAGCCGCCGGGACAGGCATAATGAGCAGTTCTTC.

This chain joins TRBV30 and TRBJ1-6; D is uncertain. Per the germline V gene, CDR1 is GTSNPN and CDR2 is SVGIG (reference sequence). Trimming shortened V by 1 base and J by 8 bases, and 21 bases separated the two germline ends. The CDR3 has 17 amino acids. CDR3 sequence: CAWSGRMAHQTDSPLHF. In DNA, the CDR3 is TGTGCCTGGAGTGGGAGAATGGCCCACCAGACGGATTCACCCCTCCACTTT.

The J gene is TRBJ1-2, the V gene TRBV10-2; 9 bases match TRBD1. This CDR3 contains 15 residues. Germline V gene lookup returns CDR1 WSHSY and CDR2 SAAADI. J gave up 0 bases and V 7 bases, and 6 bases lay outside the gene matches. The CDR3 coding sequence is TGCGCCAGCATACCGGGACAGGGTACTAACTATGGCTACACCTTC. Protein sequence: CASIPGQGTNYGYTF.

The V call is TRBV5-1, the J call TRBJ2-7; possibly TRBD2 for D (6 bases). Trimming took 0 bases from V and 2 from J, leaving 12 bases between them. CDR1 is SGHRS and CDR2 is YFSETQ in the germline V gene. There are 15 residues in the CDR3. The CDR3 coding sequence is TGCGCCAGCAGCTTGGACCCGGGCGGGGCCTACGAGCAGTACTTC. Its translation: CASSLDPGGAYEQYF.

The V gene is TRBV7-2, the J gene TRBJ1-2; D is ambiguous. There are 13 residues in the CDR3. Germline V gene data show CDR1 as SGHTA and CDR2 as FQGNSA. The V gene lost 0 bases and the J gene lost 6 bases, with 8 bases spanning the gap. The CDR3 loop is CASSLAGVDGYTF. As DNA, the CDR3 is TGTGCCAGCAGCTTAGCCGGGGTCGATGGCTACACCTTC.

The rearrangement uses TRBV14 and TRBJ1-2, with D possibly being TRBD1 (6 bases). The CDR3 length is 14 residues. The ends were cut back, 4 bases at V and 4 bases at J, with 13 bases in the middle. Germline lookup yields CDR1 SGHDN and CDR2 FVKESK. The CDR3 nucleotides read TGTGCCAGCAGCCCCCTGGGGGGGGCCTATGGCTACACCTTC. Amino acids: CASSPLGGAYGYTF.

This clone was recorded once. CDR3 loop: CASSSTSGTWNEQFF. For the CDR3, the DNA is TGTGCCAGCAGCTCCACTAGCGGGACCTGGAATGAGCAGTTCTTC. The chain uses TRBV7-6 and TRBJ2-1; 10 positions match TRBD2. Germline V gene data show CDR1 as SGHVS and CDR2 as FNYEAQ. Trimming took 4 bases from V and 7 from J; bases not matched to a gene: 7. CDR3 length: 15 amino acids.

The V gene is TRBV27, the J gene TRBJ1-2, with D unresolved. This CDR3 has 15 amino acids. Trimming took 7 bases from V and 4 from J, leaving 19 bases between them. The germline V gene encodes CDR1 MNHEY and CDR2 SMNVEV (reference sequence). CDR3 bases: TGTGCCAGCACCGTTCGGGCTTGGGGAGGCTATGGCTACACCTTC. This translates into CASTVRAWGGYGYTF.

The V call is TRBV20-1, the J call TRBJ2-3; D unresolved. CDR3 length: 14 amino acids. Trimming took off 3 bases at V and 0 bases at J, with 10 bases between the two ends. Germline V lookup: CDR1 DFQATT, CDR2 SNEGSKA (reference sequence). The CDR3, as DNA: TGCAGTGCTAGTATCGGGTTAAGCACAGATACGCAGTATTTT. Translating gives CSASIGLSTDTQYF.

This chain joins TRBV27 and TRBJ1-2; no definite D call. V shed 6 bases and J shed 9 bases, with 17 bases lying between them. Germline CDR1 reads MNHEY; CDR2 reads SMNVEV (reference sequence). The CDR3 loop spans 13 amino acids. The CDR3: CASSQILGRRYTF. The CDR3 DNA reads as TGTGCCAGCAGCCAGATATTGGGGAGGCGCTACACCTTC.

The V call is TRBV20-1, the J call TRBJ2-7; tentatively, D is TRBD2 (5 bases). The CDR3 runs to 13 residues. Trimming cost V 3 bases and J 1 base, with 10 bases left between them. Germline CDR1 is DFQATT and CDR2 is SNEGSKA (reference sequence). The CDR3 protein is CSASGRRSYEQYF. DNA of the CDR3: TGCAGTGCTAGTGGGAGAAGATCCTACGAGCAGTACTTC.

Points on this clone: The sample holds other DNA sequences that translate to the same CDR3. V gene TRBV19 combines with J gene TRBJ2-2, with 10 bases identical to TRBD1. Germline CDR1 reads LNHDA; CDR2 reads SQIVND (reference sequence). The CDR3 covers 14 residues. V dropped 6 bases and J dropped 4; count of bases not matched to a gene: 2. CDR3 amino acids: CASRRDRGTGELFF. In DNA, the CDR3 is TGTGCCAGTAGACGGGACAGGGGCACCGGGGAGCTGTTTTTT.

The V gene is TRBV10-3, the J gene TRBJ2-1; D remains ambiguous. The CDR3 has 14 amino acids. CDR1 ENHRY and CDR2 SYGVKD come from the germline V gene. Trimming took off 2 bases at V and 0 bases at J, with 5 bases between the two ends. CDR3 amino acids: CAISEIVSYNEQFF. For the CDR3, the DNA is TGTGCCATCAGTGAGATAGTCTCCTACAATGAGCAGTTCTTC.

The genes are TRBV5-1 and TRBJ2-2; 13 bases are shared with TRBD2. The V gene's germline CDR1 is SGHRS and CDR2 YFSETQ. This CDR3 is built from 18 residues. V lost 4 bases, J lost 5 bases, and 11 bases stayed unmatched. The CDR3 bases are TGCGCCAGCAGCGCCGGGGGACTAGCGGGACTAGGTACCGGGGAGCTGTTTTTT. Encoded protein: CASSAGGLAGLGTGELFF.

This chain's CDR3 is CASSYSPGVLQETQYF. The CDR3 region has the DNA TGTGCCAGCAGTTACTCCCCGGGGGTACTTCAAGAGACCCAGTACTTC. The chain recombines TRBV6-6 with TRBJ2-5, with TRBD2 as a possible D gene (6 bases). Germline CDR1 and CDR2: MNHNY and SVGAGI (reference sequence). V gave up 0 bases and J gave up 2 bases, with 13 bases separating them. The CDR3 loop spans 16 amino acids.

The gene calls are TRBV21-1 and TRBJ2-2; the table's D call, TRBD2, was not checked against the DNA. TRBV21-1 is an annotated pseudogene. CDR3 length: 19 amino acids. CDR3 sequence: CASSKGRTSGGKDTGELFF. The DNA of the CDR3 is TGTGCCAGCAGCAAAGGTAGGACTAGCGGGGGGAAAGACACCGGGGAGCTGTTTTTT.

The chain recombines TRBV11-2 with TRBJ2-1; 11 positions agree with TRBD2. The CDR3 spans 15 residues. J was trimmed by 7 bases and V by 3 bases; bases with no gene match: 5. Per the germline V gene, CDR1 is SGHAT and CDR2 is FQNNGV. For the CDR3, the DNA is TGTGCCAGCAGCTTTAGCGGGGGGGCGGGGAATGAGCAGTTCTTC. This encodes CASSFSGGAGNEQFF.